Listed here are 20 T cell receptor beta chains from one sample, sequenced in a study of blood T cell repertoires in COVID-19. Assay used: immunoSEQ multiplex PCR; TCRdb lists only in-frame clones, some missing. The repertoire consists of 200,000 to 300,000 clones, with about 83% occurring once and the leading ten covering approximately 1.4%. Sequencing was done on a sample of peripheral blood. The receptors here all came from a woman in her 40s who had recovered from COVID-19.

The chain uses TRBV5-1 and TRBJ2-7; TRBD1 aligns across 10 bases. Germline V gives CDR1 SGHRS, CDR2 YFSETQ. J gave up 2 bases and V 0 bases, and 8 bases lay outside the gene matches. This CDR3 comprises 17 residues. The CDR3 DNA follows: TGCGCCAGCAGCTTGGTATCCGGGGACAGGGGCCCCTACGAGCAGTACTTC. It translates to CASSLVSGDRGPYEQYF.

This chain links TRBV19 with TRBJ1-1; possible D gene TRBD1, 6 bases. Germline-derived CDR1 and CDR2 are LNHDA and SQIVND (reference sequence). Trimming pared 3 bases from V and 3 bases from J, leaving 17 bases between. This CDR3 region has 16 residues. The CDR3, as DNA: TGTGCCAGTAGTATCACGGGGGGCCGGAGGGACACTGAAGCTTTCTTT. It specifies CASSITGGRRDTEAFF.

This rearrangement joins TRBV7-8 to TRBJ2-2; unclear D gene. Looked up from germline, CDR1 is SGHVS and CDR2 is FQNEAQ. The CDR3 consists of 16 residues. The V end lost 2 bases, the J end lost 1 base, and 11 bases lay between the germline ends. For the CDR3, the DNA is TGTGCCAGCAGCTTATTAATCCGCGAGAACACCGGGGAGCTGTTTTTT. Translation gives CASSLLIRENTGELFF.

V usage is TRBV10-3 and J usage is TRBJ2-5, with TRBD1 matching over 9 bases. Germline V gives CDR1 ENHRY, CDR2 SYGVKD. The CDR3 is 15 residues long. Trimming cost V 8 bases and J 4 bases; bases outside gene matches: 11. The CDR3 spells CAIGAGQGTAETQYF. Here the CDR3 DNA reads TGTGCCATCGGGGCTGGACAGGGGACGGCAGAGACCCAGTACTTC.

This clone was detected only once. Other DNA sequences within the sample encode an identical CDR3. The chain employs TRBV5-1 and TRBJ2-5; TRBD1 agrees at 9 bases. CDR3 length equals 14 residues. Germline V gives CDR1 SGHRS, CDR2 YFSETQ. With 3 bases clipped from V and 4 bases from J, the junction kept 4 bases outside the gene matches. The CDR3 bases are TGCGCCAGCAGCTCGACAGGGGGGGGAGAGACCCAGTACTTC. Amino acids: CASSSTGGGETQYF.

The V and J genes are TRBV10-2 and TRBJ1-5; D is unclear. Trimming took off 3 bases at V and 0 bases at J, with 6 bases between the two ends. Germline lookup yields CDR1 WSHSY and CDR2 SAAADI. The CDR3 has 14 residues. The CDR3 nucleotides read TGCGCCAGCAGTGACCTCTATAGCAATCAGCCCCAGCATTTT. Its protein is CASSDLYSNQPQHF.

This sequence joins TRBV28 and TRBJ2-7; D call uncertain. Germline V lookup: CDR1 MDHEN, CDR2 SYDVKM. The CDR3 runs 14 residues. V was pared by 3 bases and J by 7 bases, with 16 bases between. Here the CDR3 DNA reads TGTGCCAGCAGTTTTCTGGGCCTCCTTGCAGAGCAGTACTTC. It translates to CASSFLGLLAEQYF. Using reference TRBV28 and TRBJ2-7 for the parts outside the CDR3, the full variable domain is DVKVTQSSRYLVKRTGEKVFLECVQDMDHENMFWYRQDPGLGLRLIYFSYDVKMKEKGDIPEGYSVSREKKERFSLILESASTNQTSMYLCASSFLGLLAEQYFGPGTRLTVT.

The rearrangement uses TRBV29-1 and TRBJ2-1; 8 bases match TRBD1. This CDR3 comprises 16 residues. The germline gives CDR1 SQVTM, CDR2 ANQGSEA. J gave up 8 bases and V 5 bases, and 17 bases lay outside the gene matches. The CDR3 sequence: CSVRGRRGQGPDEQFF. CDR3 nucleotide sequence: TGCAGCGTTCGGGGGAGGCGCGGACAGGGTCCCGATGAGCAGTTCTTC.

The chain couples TRBV28 to TRBJ2-1, with 9 nucleotides matching TRBD2. With V trimmed by 2 bases and J by 6 bases, 8 bases remained unmatched. The CDR3 consists of 16 residues. Germline V lookup: CDR1 MDHEN, CDR2 SYDVKM. CDR3: CASSLGAAGGSNEQFF. For the CDR3, the DNA is TGTGCCAGCAGTTTAGGGGCAGCGGGGGGTTCCAATGAGCAGTTCTTC.

This chain links TRBV2 with TRBJ1-4; D unclear. Germline-derived CDR1 and CDR2 are SNHLY and FYNNEI. The CDR3 covers 13 residues. V was clipped by 7 bases and J by 9 bases, with 15 bases between them. In DNA form, the CDR3 reads TGTGCCAGCACTAAGGAGGTGGCGAAAAAACTGTTTTTT. Its protein is CASTKEVAKKLFF. The whole variable domain, remainder taken from reference TRBV2 and TRBJ1-4, is EPEVTQTPSHQVTQMGQEVILRCVPISNHLYFYWYRQILGQKVEFLVSFYNNEISEKSEIFDDQFSVERPDGSNFTLKIRSTKLEDSAMYFCASTKEVAKKLFFGSGTQLSVL.

The chain is built from TRBV4-1 and TRBJ2-5, with 8 bases fitting TRBD2. Germline V CDR1 and CDR2: MGHRA, YSYEKL. Trimming at V came to 1 base and at J to 5 bases, leaving 6 bases not matched to a gene. The CDR3 is 15 amino acids. CDR3 in DNA: TGCGCCAGCAGCCAAGTGGGACTAGTTATCGAGACCCAGTACTTC. It translates to CASSQVGLVIETQYF.

This chain links TRBV28 with TRBJ1-2; D gene unclear. The germline gives CDR1 MDHEN, CDR2 SYDVKM. This CDR3 has 14 amino acids. V dropped 6 bases and J dropped 2 bases, with 13 bases sitting between them. Written as DNA, the CDR3 is TGTGCCAGCAGCTCATTGGGGAGGAACTATGGCTACACCTTC. This gives the protein CASSSLGRNYGYTF.

The chain combines TRBV10-2 with TRBJ1-4; 9 bases align to TRBD1. The germline CDR1 and CDR2 sequences are WSHSY and SAAADI. This CDR3 has 18 amino acids. V was clipped by 2 bases and J by 0 bases; unmatched bases: 7. Written as DNA, the CDR3 is TGCGCCAGCAGTGAGCACAGGGGGCGAATCGCAACTAATGAAAAACTGTTTTTT. This translates into CASSEHRGRIATNEKLFF.

The chain joins TRBV15 to TRBJ1-6, with D possibly matching TRBD1 (6 bases). Per the germline V gene, CDR1 is LNHNV and CDR2 is YYDKDF (reference sequence). This CDR3 has 15 residues. Trimming shortened V by 0 bases and J by 8 bases, and 11 bases separated the two germline ends. The DNA for the CDR3 is TGTGCCACCAGCAGAGAGTACCAGGGGTATTCACCCCTCCACTTT. The encoded protein is CATSREYQGYSPLHF.

The sample holds a few counts of this clone. V and J are TRBV19 and TRBJ2-2, with 7 bases matching TRBD1. The CDR3 runs to 15 residues. Germline V gene lookup returns CDR1 LNHDA and CDR2 SQIVND (reference sequence). Trimming took 5 bases from V and 5 from J; bases not matched to a gene: 8. The CDR3 DNA follows: TGTGCCAGTAGTCGGACAGCCAGGGGGACCGGGGAGCTGTTTTTT. Residues: CASSRTARGTGELFF.

This rearrangement joins TRBV3-1 (or the pseudogene TRBV3-2) to TRBJ1-2; D not certain. The V end was cut by 4 bases, the J end by 4 bases, with 10 bases between. There are 13 residues in the CDR3. The germline V gene has CDR1 LGHDT and CDR2 YNNKEL (reference sequence). The CDR3 here is CASSLMTGYGYTF. The CDR3, as DNA: TGTGCCAGCAGCCTTATGACGGGCTATGGCTACACCTTC.

The V and J genes are TRBV5-1 and TRBJ1-2, with D perhaps matching TRBD1 (5 bases). With 3 bases removed from V and 4 bases from J, the gap between germline ends came to 16 bases. The germline CDR1 and CDR2 sequences are SGHRS and YFSETQ. This CDR3 is built from 15 residues. CDR3 nucleotides: TGCGCCAGCAGCTCAACCGGGCCCCAGGGCTATGGCTACACCTTC. Its translation is CASSSTGPQGYGYTF.

V and J are TRBV2 and TRBJ2-2, with D unclear. V was trimmed by 7 bases and J by 0 bases, leaving 12 bases between them. The CDR3 has 15 amino acids. Germline values: CDR1 SNHLY, CDR2 FYNNEI. The CDR3 sequence: CASIRHSANTGELFF. As DNA, the CDR3 is TGTGCCAGCATCAGACATTCTGCGAACACCGGGGAGCTGTTTTTT.

The V call is TRBV7-2, the J call TRBJ2-5, with 8 bases aligning to TRBD2. The germline gives CDR1 SGHTA, CDR2 FQGNSA. The CDR3 covers 13 residues. V lost 5 bases and J lost 3; bases outside the gene matches: 2. The CDR3 sequence: CASSRGGEETQYF. The CDR3 bases are TGTGCCAGCAGCCGGGGGGGGGAAGAGACCCAGTACTTC. Variable domain in full (rest from reference TRBV7-2 and TRBJ2-5): GAGVSQSPSNKVTEKGKDVELRCDPISGHTALYWYRQSLGQGLEFLIYFQGNSAPDKSGLPSDRFSAERTGGSVSTLTIQRTQQEDSAVYLCASSRGGEETQYFGPGTRLLVL.

This chain connects TRBV4-1 to TRBJ2-3, with 10 nucleotides matching TRBD2. After removal of 3 bases from V and 2 bases from J, the junction contained 8 bases not matched to a gene. CDR3 length: 17 amino acids. Germline lookup yields CDR1 MGHRA and CDR2 YSYEKL. The CDR3 region has the DNA TGCGCCAGCAGCCACGGATTAGCGGGGGGCTTCACAGATACGCAGTATTTT. Amino acids: CASSHGLAGGFTDTQYF.